The 17 T cell receptor beta chains reported below all come from one sample, sequenced in a study of spatial heterogeneity in lung cancer. TCRdb processed the 5' RACE reads anew with MiXCR; each CDR3 protein has one entry. The sample includes 1,500 to 2,000 distinct CDR3 sequences, around 8% seen only once; the top ten take 22%. Study-wide results and caveats: Higher tumor mutation counts went along with higher counts of expanded intratumoral alpha and beta TCRs.

No antigen has been assigned to these receptors. Stated time point: sample taken at primary tumor resection. The source material was lung tumor tissue, sampled at surgery. The receptor source for this set is a male donor with early-stage non-small cell lung cancer.

This clonotype is judged medium-sized. This rearrangement joins TRBV29-1 to TRBJ1-1, with D possibly TRBD1 on 6 matching bases. Per the germline V gene, CDR1 is SQVTM and CDR2 is ANQGSEA. The CDR3 length is 12 residues. V dropped 7 bases and J dropped 6 bases, with 15 bases sitting between them. CDR3 in DNA: TGCAGCGCCGGACAGCTGGATTCTGAAGCTTTCTTT. This codes for CSAGQLDSEAFF.

By proportion, this clonotype is medium-sized (0.01 to 0.1%). The rearrangement joins TRBV18 to TRBJ1-6; the D is unclear. V was shortened by 3 bases and J by 7 bases, with 4 bases between the two germline ends. The germline V gene encodes CDR1 KGHSH and CDR2 LQKENI. The CDR3 sequence is 12 residues long. As DNA, the CDR3 is TGTGCCAGCTCACCCGAAAATTCACCCCTCCACTTT. It specifies CASSPENSPLHF. The full variable domain, completed using reference TRBV18 and TRBJ1-6, is NAGVMQNPRHLVRRRGQEARLRCSPMKGHSHVYWYRQLPEEGLKFMVYLQKENIIDESGMPKERFSAEFPKEGPSILRIQQVVRGDSAAYFCASSPENSPLHFGNGTRLTVT.

By sample share, this clonotype is medium-sized. The chain carries TRBV5-1 and TRBJ2-7; 8 nucleotides match TRBD1. Unmatched junction bases numbered 6, after V lost 2 bases and J lost 2 bases. CDR1 SGHRS and CDR2 YFSETQ come from the germline V gene. The CDR3 spans 15 residues. The CDR3 coding sequence is TGCGCCAGCAGCTTCGGACAGGGCCGACCCTACGAGCAGTACTTC. It encodes CASSFGQGRPYEQYF.

This clonotype is medium-sized by share. V usage is TRBV28 and J usage is TRBJ2-5, with TRBD2 matching over 7 bases. V lost 6 bases and J lost 3; bases outside the gene matches: 7. Germline lookup yields CDR1 MDHEN and CDR2 SYDVKM. The CDR3 consists of 14 residues. The CDR3 DNA reads TGTGCCAGCAGCCTCGGGGGAGGGGAAGAGACCCAGTACTTC. Its translation is CASSLGGGEETQYF.

In its sample, this clonotype was seen a few times. This chain connects TRBV9 to TRBJ1-5, with a possible D match to TRBD1 (5 bases). CDR1 is SGDLS and CDR2 is YYNGEE in the germline V gene. V lost 2 bases and J 4 bases, leaving 13 bases between the germline ends. The CDR3 consists of 15 residues. The DNA for the CDR3 is TGTGCCAGCAGCGTTACCCCGACAGTAAATCAGCCCCAGCATTTT. Its protein product is CASSVTPTVNQPQHF. The whole variable domain, remainder taken from reference TRBV9 and TRBJ1-5, is DSGVTQTPKHLITATGQRVTLRCSPRSGDLSVYWYQQSLDQGLQFLIQYYNGEERAKGNILERFSAQQFPDLHSELNLSSLELGDSALYFCASSVTPTVNQPQHFGDGTRLSIL.

This clonotype is medium-sized within its sample. CDR3 sequence: CATSRDLVRGNEQFF. In DNA form, the CDR3 reads TGTGCCACCAGCAGAGATCTTGTCAGGGGCAATGAGCAGTTCTTC. The rearrangement uses TRBV15 and TRBJ2-1, with D maybe TRBD1 (6 bases). CDR3 length: 15 amino acids. The germline V and J ends were trimmed by 0 bases and 6 bases, with 12 bases remaining between them. From germline, CDR1 is LNHNV and CDR2 YYDKDF (reference sequence). Looking up the rest from reference TRBV15 and TRBJ2-1 gives the full variable domain: DAMVIQNPRYQVTQFGKPVTLSCSQTLNHNVMYWYQQKSSQAPKLLFHYYDKDFNNEADTPDNFQSRRPNTSFCFLDIRSPGLGDTAMYLCATSRDLVRGNEQFFGPGTRLTVL.

This clonotype qualifies as large. This chain joins TRBV11-3 and TRBJ2-7, with no clear D. The length of the CDR3 is 14 residues. V gave up 5 bases and J gave up 1 base, with 12 bases separating them. Germline CDR1 and CDR2: SGHNT and YENEEA. This CDR3 is CASSPGWASYEQYF. The CDR3 region has the DNA TGTGCCAGCAGCCCCGGGTGGGCATCCTACGAGCAGTACTTC.

Relative to its sample, this clonotype is medium-sized. The chain couples TRBV6-1 to TRBJ1-2; the match to TRBD1 covers 7 bases. CDR1 MNHNS and CDR2 SASEGT come from the germline V gene. Trimming removed 6 bases from V and 4 bases from J; junction bases left unmatched: 8. CDR3 length equals 14 residues. The CDR3 region has the DNA TGTGCCAGCAGACAGACAGGGAAGACCTATGGCTACACCTTC. Translating it yields CASRQTGKTYGYTF.

This clonotype was found many times. The V and J genes are TRBV12-3 or TRBV12-4 and TRBJ1-5, with D tentatively TRBD1 (6 bases). V was clipped by 7 bases and J by 4 bases, with 14 bases between them. This CDR3 spans 14 amino acids. This chain's CDR3 is CASTLGHRNQPQHF. The DNA for the CDR3 is TGTGCCAGCACCCTGGGACACCGAAATCAGCCCCAGCATTTT.

Judged by abundance, this clonotype is medium-sized. V usage is TRBV9 and J usage is TRBJ2-2; D not resolved. This CDR3 is 16 amino acids long. The V and J ends lost 0 bases and 0 bases respectively, with 9 bases between them. CDR1 is SGDLS and CDR2 is YYNGEE in the germline V gene. The CDR3 reads CASSVDADANTGELFF. The CDR3 bases are TGTGCCAGCAGCGTAGACGCAGATGCGAACACCGGGGAGCTGTTTTTT.

By share, this clonotype ranks as medium-sized. The chain combines TRBV3-1 with TRBJ1-2; no firm D call. Germline V gives CDR1 LGHDT, CDR2 YNNKEL (reference sequence). V dropped 1 base and J dropped 0 bases, with 3 bases sitting between them. The CDR3 is 13 amino acids. The CDR3 DNA follows: TGTGCCAGCAGCCAAGCTACTAACTATGGCTACACCTTC. Amino acids: CASSQATNYGYTF.

Sample share makes this clonotype medium-sized (0.01 to 0.1%). The J gene is TRBJ2-1, the V gene TRBV5-1; D perhaps matches TRBD2 (5 bases). The length of the CDR3 is 12 residues. The V end was cut by 4 bases, the J end by 9 bases, with 11 bases between. Germline assignment: CDR1 SGHRS and CDR2 YFSETQ. CDR3 DNA: TGCGCCAGCAGCACGGAGGATTCTGAGCAGTTCTTC. This gives the protein CASSTEDSEQFF.

By share, this clonotype counts as medium-sized (0.01 to 0.1%). The chain is built from TRBV29-1 and TRBJ2-3, with TRBD1 as a possible D gene (6 bases). V was pared by 3 bases and J by 5 bases, with 15 bases between. Per germline, CDR1 SQVTM and CDR2 ANQGSEA. The CDR3 totals 14 residues. In nucleotides, the CDR3 is TGCAGCGTTGAGGTCCGGGACAACAGAGATACGCAGTATTTT. It specifies CSVEVRDNRDTQYF.

Relative to its sample, this clonotype is medium-sized (0.01 to 0.1%). The chain has TRBV5-1 and TRBJ1-3; TRBD1 aligns across 11 bases. Looked up from germline, CDR1 is SGHRS and CDR2 is YFSETQ. The CDR3 is 16 residues long. V was clipped by 2 bases and J by 4 bases; unmatched bases: 5. The DNA of the CDR3 is TGCGCCAGCAGCTTAGGACAGGGGGCAGCGGGAAACACCATATATTTT. This codes for CASSLGQGAAGNTIYF.

By sample share, this clonotype is medium-sized. The chain uses TRBV6-2 or TRBV6-3 and TRBJ2-4; D tentatively fits TRBD1 or TRBD2 (5 bases each). V shed 2 bases and J shed 11 bases, with 16 bases lying between them. Germline V gives CDR1 MNHEY, CDR2 SVGEGT. The CDR3 loop spans 14 amino acids. CDR3 protein: CASSYVGTTGVQYF. In DNA, the CDR3 is TGTGCCAGCAGTTACGTCGGGACGACGGGCGTTCAGTACTTC.

This clonotype is judged medium-sized. The chain links TRBV7-2 to TRBJ1-4; D is perhaps TRBD1 (5 bases). V gave up 1 base and J gave up 8 bases, with 11 bases separating them. Germline V gene lookup returns CDR1 SGHTA and CDR2 FQGNSA. The CDR3 contains 14 residues. CDR3 coding DNA: TGTGCCAGCAGCTTAGATTTAGGGGTCGAAAAACTGTTTTTT. Encoded protein: CASSLDLGVEKLFF.

By sample fraction, this clonotype is medium-sized. V is TRBV21-1 and J is TRBJ2-1; the table calls TRBD1, which could not be checked here. TRBV21-1 is described as a pseudogene. This CDR3 region has 18 residues. The CDR3 coding sequence is TGTGCCAGCAGCTTACCACCGAGAGACAGGTTGTGCTACAATGAGCAGTTCTTC. Translated: CASSLPPRDRLCYNEQFF.